These 29 T cell receptor beta chains share one sample of origin, sequenced in a study of Graves' ophthalmopathy and Graves' hyperthyroidism. RNA transcripts yielded amplified TCR beta CDR3 regions. Second-round multiplex PCR followed a first-round RT-PCR using HTBI primers. TCRdb re-analysed the multiplex PCR reads in MiXCR, keeping a single row per CDR3 protein. Of about 400,000 distinct CDR3 sequences in the sample, roughly 20% were seen once. Source material: peripheral blood. These receptors all come from a woman in her late teens or twenties with stable Graves' hyperthyroidism.

The chain carries TRBV30 and TRBJ2-5, with a possible D match to TRBD1 (6 bases). The CDR3 consists of 13 residues. With 0 bases removed from V and 5 bases from J, the gap between germline ends came to 10 bases. CDR1 is GTSNPN, CDR2 SVGIG, per germline (reference sequence). The DNA of the CDR3 is TGTGCCTGGAGTGTGGGGGCTGGGGAGACCCAGTACTTC. This sequence encodes CAWSVGAGETQYF.

This clonotype was counted at least ten times. The chain links TRBV30 to TRBJ1-2, with D uncertain. Germline lookup yields CDR1 GTSNPN and CDR2 SVGIG (reference sequence). There are 14 residues in the CDR3. V lost 0 bases to trimming and J lost 4 bases, with 12 bases between them. The CDR3 loop reads CAWSVLGYTYGYTF. CDR3 in DNA: TGTGCCTGGAGTGTACTCGGTTACACCTATGGCTACACCTTC.

At least ten counts were recorded for this clonotype. The chain carries TRBV6-2 or TRBV6-3 and TRBJ2-7, with no clear D. Germline V gene lookup returns CDR1 MNHEY and CDR2 SVGEGT. The CDR3 extends over 14 amino acids. Trimming took 2 bases from V and 0 from J, leaving 8 bases between them. CDR3 sequence: CASSYPFRSYEQYF. DNA of the CDR3: TGTGCCAGCAGTTACCCTTTCCGCTCCTACGAGCAGTACTTC.

This clonotype was picked up many times. The V call is TRBV6-1, the J call TRBJ2-5; 12 bases are shared with TRBD2. Germline CDR1 MNHNS, CDR2 SASEGT. The CDR3 extends over 17 amino acids. Trimming removed 3 bases from V and 3 bases from J; junction bases left unmatched: 8. The CDR3 DNA reads TGTGCCAGCAGTGACCCAACTAGCGGGGGGCTGGAAGAGACCCAGTACTTC. Its translation is CASSDPTSGGLEETQYF.

CDR3: CASSLAPGQGTYEQYF. CDR3 sequence (DNA): TGCGCCAGCAGCTTGGCCCCGGGACAGGGCACCTACGAGCAGTACTTC. The rearrangement joins TRBV5-1 to TRBJ2-7, with 9 bases identical to TRBD1. CDR1 and CDR2 from the germline V gene are SGHRS and YFSETQ. The J segment lost 2 bases and the V segment lost 0 bases, leaving 6 bases of the junction unmatched. There are 16 residues in the CDR3.

This clonotype was counted at least ten times. The gene calls are TRBV12-3 or TRBV12-4 and TRBJ1-1; D call uncertain. V was clipped by 6 bases and J by 0 bases, with 8 bases between them. CDR3 size: 13 residues. The DNA of the CDR3 is TGTGCCAGCAGCTCAAGACTGAACACTGAAGCTTTCTTT. It is translated as CASSSRLNTEAFF.

This clonotype was seen at least ten times. The chain joins TRBV30 to TRBJ1-5; D gene ambiguous. Germline V CDR1 and CDR2: GTSNPN, SVGIG (reference sequence). The CDR3 sequence is 13 residues long. The V end was cut by 5 bases, the J end by 9 bases, with 17 bases between. The CDR3: CAWAPGPSRPQHF. The CDR3 bases are TGTGCCTGGGCCCCCGGGCCCTCTCGGCCCCAGCATTTT.

This clonotype was counted many times. The chain recombines TRBV11-2 with TRBJ1-6; the D gene is possibly TRBD1 (6 bases). Germline-derived CDR1 and CDR2 are SGHAT and FQNNGV. Trimming shortened V by 3 bases and J by 9 bases, and 9 bases separated the two germline ends. This CDR3 spans 13 amino acids. The chain's CDR3 is CASSFTGTSPLHF. The CDR3 DNA sequence: TGTGCCAGCAGCTTTACAGGGACTTCACCCCTCCACTTT.

Ten or more counts support this clonotype. The chain links TRBV14 to TRBJ1-5; possible D gene TRBD1, 6 bases. V lost 4 bases and J 9 bases, leaving 16 bases between the germline ends. Germline CDR1 reads SGHDN; CDR2 reads FVKESK. This CDR3 is 14 amino acids long. The CDR3, as DNA: TGTGCCAGCAGCCTAGGACAGAGCTCTTCGCCCCAGCATTTT. Protein sequence: CASSLGQSSSPQHF.

Comments on this clonotype: A single base separates this from a much larger clone, so it may be a read error. V and J are TRBV7-8 and TRBJ2-7, with D possibly TRBD1 on 5 matching bases. Germline values: CDR1 SGHVS, CDR2 FQNEAQ. The CDR3 totals 15 residues. Trimming took 7 bases from V and 2 from J, leaving 18 bases between them. Here the CDR3 DNA reads TGTGCCAGCATCGACAGCAGGGTCAGAACCTACGAGCAGTACTTC. Encoded protein: CASIDSRVRTYEQYF. The full variable domain, completed using reference TRBV7-8 and TRBJ2-7, is GAGVSQSPRYKVAKRGQDVALRCDPISGHVSLFWYQQALGQGPEFLTYFQNEAQLDKSGLPSDRFFAERPEGSVSTLKIQRTQQEDSAVYLCASIDSRVRTYEQYFGPGTRLTVT.

This clonotype has at least ten counts. The chain couples TRBV29-1 to TRBJ2-7, with no clear D. The CDR3 is made up of 12 amino acids. Per the germline V gene, CDR1 is SQVTM and CDR2 is ANQGSEA. V was clipped by 1 base and J by 2 bases, with 6 bases between them. DNA of the CDR3: TGCAGCGTTGAAGTCGGAACCTACGAGCAGTACTTC. Protein sequence: CSVEVGTYEQYF.

This clonotype occurred many times. The V call is TRBV20-1, the J call TRBJ2-2, with 8 bases matching TRBD2. With V trimmed by 3 bases and J by 0 bases, 9 bases remained unmatched. The germline V gene has CDR1 DFQATT and CDR2 SNEGSKA (reference sequence). This CDR3 is built from 17 residues. The CDR3 DNA follows: TGCAGTGCTAGGACCGGGACTAGTCCAGCGAACACCGGGGAGCTGTTTTTT. It specifies CSARTGTSPANTGELFF.

On this clonotype itself: This clone may be a read error of a much larger clone one base away. This chain joins TRBV6-2 or TRBV6-3 and TRBJ1-3; D remains ambiguous. The CDR3 is 12 residues long. Germline-derived CDR1 and CDR2 are MNHEY and SVGEGT. Between the trimmed V and J ends, which lost 0 bases and 3 bases, there was a span of 0 bases. CDR3 loop: CASSYSGNTIYF. CDR3 sequence (DNA): TGTGCCAGCAGTTACTCTGGAAACACCATATATTTT.

The table lists this clonotype with a few counts. The rearrangement uses TRBV7-2 and TRBJ2-5; no clear D. CDR1 and CDR2 (germline): SGHTA, FQGNSA. The CDR3 extends over 13 amino acids. Trimming removed 7 bases at V and 7 bases at J, with 16 bases between. CDR3 sequence (DNA): TGTGCCAGCACCACGAACAGCGCGGCGACCCAGTACTTC. Encoded protein: CASTTNSAATQYF.

This clonotype was seen ten or more times. V and J are TRBV3-1 and TRBJ1-1; unclear D gene. Germline V CDR1 and CDR2: LGHDT, YNNKEL (reference sequence). The CDR3 is made up of 14 amino acids. V lost 0 bases and J 0 bases, leaving 5 bases between the germline ends. As DNA, the CDR3 is TGTGCCAGCAGCCAAGACAGGATGAACACTGAAGCTTTCTTT. Translating gives CASSQDRMNTEAFF.

As regards this clonotype: This may be a read error: a much more frequent sequence differs by one nucleotide. The gene calls are TRBV16 and TRBJ2-4; 8 nucleotides match TRBD2. The length of the CDR3 is 15 residues. Germline CDR1 reads KGHSY; CDR2 reads FQNENV. CDR3 amino acids: CASSQPGLAKNIKYF. CDR3 DNA: TGTGCCAGCAGCCAGCCTGGACTAGCCAAAAACATTAAGTACTTC. Variable domain in full (rest from reference TRBV16 and TRBJ2-4): GEEVAQTPKHLVRGEGQKAKLYCAPIKGHSYVFWYQQVLKNEFKFLISFQNENVFDETGMPKERFSAKCLPNSPCSLEIQATKLEDSAVYFCASSQPGLAKNIKYFGAGTRLSVL.

This clonotype was counted ten times or more. The V and J genes are TRBV11-2 and TRBJ2-7; 13 bases match TRBD2. The length of the CDR3 is 15 residues. Germline CDR1 and CDR2: SGHAT and FQNNGV. The J segment lost 2 bases and the V segment lost 4 bases, leaving 2 bases of the junction unmatched. CDR3 sequence reads: CASSWTSGSPYEQYF. In DNA form, the CDR3 reads TGTGCCAGCAGCTGGACTAGCGGGAGTCCCTACGAGCAGTACTTC.

This clonotype was found many times. The chain links TRBV30 to TRBJ1-6, with D tentatively TRBD1 (6 bases). Per germline, CDR1 GTSNPN and CDR2 SVGIG (reference sequence). CDR3 length: 16 amino acids. V dropped 4 bases and J dropped 12 bases, with 25 bases sitting between them. CDR3 bases: TGTGCCTGGAAGGGGACACCGGCTTCCCCCCGTTTACCCCTCCACTTT. Amino acids: CAWKGTPASPRLPLHF.

This clonotype was seen ten or more times. The V call is TRBV28, the J call TRBJ1-5; D is ambiguous. CDR1 MDHEN and CDR2 SYDVKM come from the germline V gene. The germline V and J ends were trimmed by 4 bases and 7 bases, with 11 bases remaining between them. The CDR3 length is 13 residues. The CDR3 sequence: CASSSLLHQPQHF. As DNA, the CDR3 is TGTGCCAGCAGTTCCCTGCTCCACCAGCCCCAGCATTTT.

This clonotype was observed at least ten times. This chain connects TRBV6-1 to TRBJ1-2, with 9 nucleotides matching TRBD1. Germline V gives CDR1 MNHNS, CDR2 SASEGT. V dropped 5 bases and J dropped 2; count of bases not matched to a gene: 9. CDR3 length equals 16 residues. DNA for the CDR3: TGTGCCAGCAGTCGCTCCGGAGGGACAGGGAACTATGGCTACACCTTC. It encodes CASSRSGGTGNYGYTF.

The chain couples TRBV6-1 to TRBJ2-5, with TRBD2 as a possible D gene (6 bases). V was shortened by 7 bases and J by 5 bases, with 20 bases between the two germline ends. The CDR3 consists of 15 residues. Per the germline V gene, CDR1 is MNHNS and CDR2 is SASEGT. CDR3 in amino acids: CASTALTGTVETQYF. CDR3 nucleotide sequence: TGTGCCAGCACCGCTCTCACCGGGACTGTGGAGACCCAGTACTTC.

This clonotype was seen ten or more times. Just one base apart from a much larger clone, this may be a read error. CDR3 DNA sequence: TGTGCCAGCTCCCTGGCCAGGCAGGGGGCCCGCGAGCAGCACTTC. The encoded protein is CASSLARQGAREQHF. The chain couples TRBV6-2 or TRBV6-3 to TRBJ2-7; 8 bases map to TRBD1. The CDR3 is 15 residues long. Germline V lookup: CDR1 MNHEY, CDR2 SVGEGT.

This clonotype has at least ten counts. The chain joins TRBV18 to TRBJ2-7; D gene ambiguous. Trimming stripped 2 bases from V and 2 bases from J, with 7 bases between. The CDR3 covers 13 residues. From germline, CDR1 is KGHSH and CDR2 LQKENI. Written as DNA, the CDR3 is TGTGCCAGCTCACCAGCCCAGCCCTACGAGCAGTACTTC. Its translation: CASSPAQPYEQYF.

This clonotype was seen at least ten times. V and J are TRBV6-1 and TRBJ1-5; D is uncertain. CDR3 length: 16 residues. CDR1 is MNHNS and CDR2 is SASEGT in the germline V gene. V dropped 0 bases and J dropped 0 bases, with 9 bases sitting between them. The CDR3 coding sequence is TGTGCCAGCAGTGAAGCGGCAGTGTATAGCAATCAGCCCCAGCATTTT. It specifies CASSEAAVYSNQPQHF.

This clonotype appeared many times. The chain couples TRBV20-1 to TRBJ1-1; tentatively, D is TRBD1 (6 bases). This CDR3 is 14 amino acids long. Trimming removed 0 bases from V and 4 bases from J, with 12 bases in between. The germline CDR1 and CDR2 sequences are DFQATT and SNEGSKA (reference sequence). CDR3: CSARDRRGLTEAFF. As DNA, the CDR3 is TGCAGTGCTAGAGATCGTCGGGGGCTCACTGAAGCTTTCTTT.

This clonotype has ten or more counts. The chain couples TRBV12-3 or TRBV12-4 to TRBJ2-2, with D perhaps TRBD2 (6 bases). The CDR3 consists of 16 residues. V shed 6 bases and J shed 2 bases, with 16 bases lying between them. As DNA, the CDR3 is TGTGCCAGCAGCCCTCCGGAGGGGCTAAACACCGGGGAGCTGTTTTTT. This translates into CASSPPEGLNTGELFF.

Only a few counts were recorded for this clonotype. CDR3 residues: CASSQDLSFRQYF. The CDR3 DNA follows: TGTGCCAGCAGCCAAGATCTGAGTTTTAGGCAGTACTTC. V gene TRBV4-2 combines with J gene TRBJ2-7, with unresolved D. The CDR3 is 13 amino acids. V was cut by 0 bases and J by 9 bases, with 12 bases left in between. The V gene's germline CDR1 is LGHNA and CDR2 YNFKEQ.

This clonotype was seen many times. The gene calls are TRBV24-1 and TRBJ1-5, with unresolved D. Germline-derived CDR1 and CDR2 are KGHDR and SFDVKD. The germline V and J ends were trimmed by 3 bases and 6 bases, with 5 bases remaining between them. This CDR3 comprises 12 residues. The CDR3 DNA reads TGTGCCACCAGTGATAGTTCTCAGCCCCAGCATTTT. Translation gives CATSDSSQPQHF.

This clonotype was seen at least ten times. The CDR3 loop reads CASSFGYGNYEQYF. The CDR3 region has the DNA TGTGCCAGCAGTTTTGGATACGGGAACTACGAGCAGTACTTC. V usage is TRBV12-3 or TRBV12-4 and J usage is TRBJ2-7; TRBD2 might be the D (5 bases). This CDR3 contains 14 residues. V was shortened by 3 bases and J by 3 bases, with 12 bases between the two germline ends.